Shown below are 31 T cell receptor beta chains from a single sample sequenced in a study of T cells in Graves' hyperthyroidism and ophthalmopathy. The investigators amplified TCR beta CDR3 regions from RNA transcripts. Using the HTBI primer set, a first-round RT-PCR was run on the TCR CDR3. One entry per CDR3 protein results from TCRdb running MiXCR on the multiplex PCR reads. Of 700,000 to 950,000 distinct CDR3 sequences in the sample, roughly a third were seen once. The sample comprised blood. The receptors originated from a woman between 40 and 55 years old with Graves' hyperthyroidism.

The chain combines TRBV9 with TRBJ1-1; possibly TRBD1 for D (6 bases). The V end lost 3 bases, the J end lost 4 bases, and 19 bases lay between the germline ends. Germline V gene sequence: CDR1 SGDLS, CDR2 YYNGEE. This CDR3 has 16 amino acids. The CDR3 nucleotides read TGTGCCAGCAGCGCGGAACAGGGTATATCGGCCACTGAAGCTTTCTTT. Translating it yields CASSAEQGISATEAFF.

As concerns this clonotype: Being one base from a much bigger clone, this may be a read error. The chain links TRBV14 to TRBJ1-2, with 10 bases aligning to TRBD1. CDR1 SGHDN and CDR2 FVKESK come from the germline V gene. The CDR3 runs 17 residues. CDR3: CVSSGRQGASLMYGYTF. The CDR3 bases are TGTGTCAGCAGCGGGAGACAGGGGGCAAGTTTGATGTATGGCTACACCTTC.

Remarks on this clonotype: This may come from a read error, since a much larger clone is one base off. This chain joins TRBV7-9 and TRBJ2-5, with a tentative D call TRBD1 (6 bases). The length of the CDR3 is 15 residues. The V end was cut by 5 bases, the J end by 4 bases, with 17 bases between. Germline CDR1 is SEHNR and CDR2 is FQNEAQ (reference sequence). The CDR3 here is CASSAERTEIETQYF. CDR3 DNA sequence: TGTGCCAGCAGCGCTGAACGGACAGAAATAGAGACCCAGTACTTC.

The rearrangement uses TRBV6-2 or TRBV6-3 and TRBJ2-7, with 13 bases fitting TRBD2. The germline CDR1 and CDR2 sequences are MNHEY and SVGEGT. Trimming removed 6 bases from V and 3 bases from J; junction bases left unmatched: 5. The CDR3 consists of 15 residues. CDR3 region: CASRPGLAGNYEQYF. In DNA form, the CDR3 reads TGTGCCAGCAGGCCGGGACTAGCGGGGAACTACGAGCAGTACTTC.

The CDR3 DNA reads as TGCGCCAGCAGCCACGACCAACGGGACAGGATTATTAACTATGGCTACACCTTC. Its translation: CASSHDQRDRIINYGYTF. This chain links TRBV4-3 with TRBJ1-2, with TRBD1 identical over 8 bases. Germline assignment: CDR1 LGHNA and CDR2 YSLEER. CDR3 size: 18 residues. Trimming took 3 bases from V and 1 from J; bases not matched to a gene: 13.

The V and J genes are TRBV29-1 and TRBJ2-7; the match to TRBD1 covers 8 bases. The CDR3 length is 14 residues. V was clipped by 6 bases and J by 3 bases; unmatched bases: 10. Germline V gene data show CDR1 as SQVTM and CDR2 as ANQGSEA. CDR3 DNA sequence: TGCAGCGTCAACAGATGGACAGGGTTCTACGAGCAGTACTTC. Translating gives CSVNRWTGFYEQYF.

There are many counts of this clonotype. One end of the junction varies from germline; a read error may be responsible. The chain has TRBV11-2 and TRBJ2-5; D is perhaps TRBD2 (6 bases). Germline V CDR1 and CDR2: SGHAT, FQNNGV. The CDR3 contains 13 residues. The CDR3 bases are TGTGCTAGCAGCTTCGGGACTGAAGAGACCCAGTACTTC. Its protein product is CASSFGTEETQYF.

Ten or more counts support this clonotype. The chain joins TRBV7-8 to TRBJ1-3; D remains unclear. This CDR3 spans 17 amino acids. Germline V gene lookup returns CDR1 SGHVS and CDR2 FQNEAQ. Trimming left V 3 bases short and J 0 bases short, with 15 bases between. CDR3 sequence: CASSLDPGVYSGNTIYF. The CDR3 DNA sequence: TGTGCCAGCAGCTTGGACCCTGGGGTCTACTCTGGAAACACCATATATTTT.

As regards this clonotype: Being one base from a much bigger clone, this may be a read error. The chain carries TRBV7-9 and TRBJ1-4; 10 bases align to TRBD1. CDR3 length equals 15 residues. The germline CDR1 and CDR2 sequences are SEHNR and FQNEAQ (reference sequence). The J segment lost 6 bases and the V segment lost 1 base, leaving 2 bases of the junction unmatched. The CDR3 bases are TGTGCCAGCAGCTTAGGGGGGACAGGGGATGAAAAACTGTTTTTT. This sequence encodes CASSLGGTGDEKLFF.

The V gene is TRBV7-2, the J gene TRBJ2-2; D could derive from TRBD1 or TRBD2 (7 bases each). V lost 3 bases and J lost 3, with 17 bases in between. There are 17 residues in the CDR3. Germline lookup yields CDR1 SGHTA and CDR2 FQGNSA. The CDR3 is CASSFTGEGAHTGELFF. The DNA of the CDR3 is TGTGCCAGCAGCTTCACGGGGGAGGGGGCCCACACCGGGGAGCTGTTTTTT.

A few counts support this clonotype. The chain links TRBV7-9 to TRBJ1-4; no clear D. This CDR3 is built from 14 residues. Germline V lookup: CDR1 SEHNR, CDR2 FQNEAQ (reference sequence). The V and J ends lost 6 bases and 7 bases respectively, with 15 bases between them. Here the CDR3 reads CASRDYGSGEKLFF. The CDR3 DNA sequence: TGTGCCAGCAGAGACTACGGGTCGGGTGAAAAACTGTTTTTT. The complete variable domain, with remaining parts taken from reference TRBV7-9 and TRBJ1-4, reads DTGVSQNPRHKITKRGQNVTFRCDPISEHNRLYWYRQTLGQGPEFLTYFQNEAQLEKSRLLSDRFSAERPKGSFSTLEIQRTEQGDSAMYLCASRDYGSGEKLFFGSGTQLSVL.

J is TRBJ1-1 and V is TRBV7-9; 9 positions agree with TRBD1. V shed 2 bases and J 1 base; nucleotides not matched to a gene: 11. The CDR3 length is 18 residues. Germline V gene data show CDR1 as SEHNR and CDR2 as FQNEAQ (reference sequence). CDR3 in DNA: TGTGCCAGCAGCTTAAGAATCGACTTGACAGGGGGGAACACTGAAGCTTTCTTT. Residues: CASSLRIDLTGGNTEAFF.

This clonotype was found many times. The V call is TRBV7-9, the J call TRBJ1-2, with 9 bases aligning to TRBD1. Per germline, CDR1 SEHNR and CDR2 FQNEAQ (reference sequence). The CDR3 has 15 amino acids. Germline trimming cut 3 bases from V and 5 bases from J; bases unmatched to any gene: 7. The CDR3 DNA reads as TGTGCCAGCAGCTTCAAAGACAGGGGGAGTTATGGCTACACCTTC. It encodes CASSFKDRGSYGYTF.

This rearrangement joins TRBV5-4 to TRBJ1-1; D is perhaps TRBD1 (6 bases). The V and J ends lost 4 bases and 4 bases respectively, with 14 bases between them. The CDR3 runs 14 residues. Germline-derived CDR1 and CDR2 are SGHNT and YYREEE (reference sequence). CDR3 residues: CASSPTGQLTEAFF. DNA for the CDR3: TGTGCCAGCAGCCCGACGGGACAACTCACTGAAGCTTTCTTT.

The rearrangement uses TRBV13 and TRBJ2-7; D gene uncertain. Germline values: CDR1 PRHDT, CDR2 FYEKMQ (reference sequence). The CDR3 extends over 12 amino acids. The V end was cut by 4 bases, the J end by 3 bases, with 7 bases between. CDR3 sequence (DNA): TGTGCCAGCAGCTCATACGGCTACGAGCAGTACTTC. Its protein product is CASSSYGYEQYF.

The V call is TRBV5-4, the J call TRBJ2-7, with 10 bases lining up with TRBD1. Losses at the gene ends were 4 bases for V and 10 bases for J; bases not matched to a gene: 14. Per the germline V gene, CDR1 is SGHNT and CDR2 is YYREEE (reference sequence). CDR3 length: 15 residues. The CDR3 loop reads CASSPRQGAMRDQYF. The DNA of the CDR3 is TGTGCCAGCAGCCCACGACAGGGGGCGATGCGGGACCAGTACTTC.

The sample holds one count of this clonotype. J is TRBJ2-5 and V is TRBV10-3, with D possibly being TRBD1 or TRBD2 (5 bases each). This CDR3 has 13 amino acids. The V gene's germline CDR1 is ENHRY and CDR2 SYGVKD. The ends were cut back, 6 bases at V and 5 bases at J, with 13 bases in the middle. The CDR3 DNA is TGTGCCATCAGGAGTGGGGACGGGGAGACCCAGTACTTC. Protein sequence: CAIRSGDGETQYF.

This clonotype came up many times. This chain links TRBV6-5 with TRBJ1-5, with D unresolved. The CDR3 totals 14 residues. V lost 5 bases to trimming and J lost 7 bases, with 15 bases between them. Germline CDR1 MNHEY, CDR2 SVGAGI. CDR3 DNA sequence: TGTGCCAGCAGTCCATATGACCTTAGGCAGCCCCAGCATTTT. Translating gives CASSPYDLRQPQHF.

The chain uses TRBV7-2 and TRBJ2-7; D is possibly TRBD1 (6 bases). V lost 1 base, J lost 2 bases, and 12 bases lay in between. From germline, CDR1 is SGHTA and CDR2 FQGNSA. This CDR3 has 15 amino acids. CDR3 bases: TGTGCCAGCAGCTTAGGAGGGGGTAGCGCCTACGAGCAGTACTTC. Translating gives CASSLGGGSAYEQYF.

At least ten counts were recorded for this clonotype. CDR3 in DNA: TGCAGTGCTAGCCTAGGGACAGGGATCATGGAGACCCAGTACTTC. Translating gives CSASLGTGIMETQYF. The chain links TRBV20-1 to TRBJ2-5; TRBD1 agrees at 9 bases. The CDR3 length is 15 residues. After removal of 3 bases from V and 5 bases from J, the junction contained 10 bases not matched to a gene. The germline CDR1 and CDR2 sequences are DFQATT and SNEGSKA (reference sequence).

V gene TRBV7-3 combines with J gene TRBJ2-5, with TRBD2 identical over 7 bases. Looked up from germline, CDR1 is SGHTA and CDR2 is FQGTGA. Trimming removed 2 bases from V and 5 bases from J; junction bases left unmatched: 8. The CDR3 spans 15 residues. The CDR3 DNA reads as TGTGCCAGCAGCTTATGGGGGGGAGGACGGGAGACCCAGTACTTC. This sequence encodes CASSLWGGGRETQYF.

The chain links TRBV5-8 to TRBJ1-2, with D possibly being TRBD1 (5 bases). The CDR3 consists of 14 residues. The germline V and J ends were trimmed by 6 bases and 5 bases, with 17 bases remaining between them. Germline-derived CDR1 and CDR2 are SGHTS and YDEGEE. CDR3 sequence (DNA): TGTGCCAGCACCCTACACGGGGAGGGGTATGGCTACACCTTC. Translated, it gives CASTLHGEGYGYTF.

At least ten counts were recorded for this clonotype. V is TRBV2 and J is TRBJ2-5; 15 bases agree with TRBD2. V was clipped by 6 bases and J by 9 bases; unmatched bases: 20. Germline-derived CDR1 and CDR2 are SNHLY and FYNNEI. The CDR3 totals 19 residues. The CDR3: CASSDGTSGGLHRKKSQYF. In DNA form, the CDR3 reads TGTGCCAGCAGCGACGGGACTAGCGGGGGGCTCCACCGCAAGAAGTCCCAGTACTTC.

The chain joins TRBV7-2 to TRBJ1-1; TRBD1 aligns across 10 bases. V shed 5 bases, J shed 6 bases, and the junction held 3 bases outside the gene matches. This CDR3 is 13 amino acids long. CDR1 and CDR2 (germline): SGHTA, FQGNSA. The CDR3 region has the DNA TGTGCCAGCAGCCGGGACAGGGGCTCTGAAGCTTTCTTT. Amino acids: CASSRDRGSEAFF.

The chain employs TRBV5-1 and TRBJ1-2; a possible D gene is TRBD1 (5 bases). CDR3 length equals 15 residues. V lost 6 bases and J lost 1, with 16 bases in between. Germline V lookup: CDR1 SGHRS, CDR2 YFSETQ. CDR3 residues: CASNYAGTLNYGYTF. CDR3 in DNA: TGCGCCAGCAATTATGCAGGGACCCTTAACTATGGCTACACCTTC.

V gene TRBV11-2 combines with J gene TRBJ1-2, with 7 bases aligning to TRBD1. V lost 1 base to trimming and J lost 3 bases; unmatched junction nucleotides: 5. The CDR3 consists of 15 residues. The V gene's germline CDR1 is SGHAT and CDR2 FQNNGV. This chain's CDR3 is CASSLVAGGDYGYTF. CDR3 sequence (DNA): TGTGCCAGCAGCTTAGTGGCAGGGGGGGACTATGGCTACACCTTC.

Only one count was recorded for this clonotype. The chain employs TRBV29-1 and TRBJ2-7; D gene unclear. Germline V CDR1 and CDR2: SQVTM, ANQGSEA. V was cut by 8 bases and J by 5 bases, with 13 bases left in between. There are 11 residues in the CDR3. The CDR3 DNA is TGCAGCTTGGAAAGGGTGAACGAGCAGTACTTC. This gives the protein CSLERVNEQYF.

Concerning this clonotype: Given a much more abundant clone one base away, this may be a read error. The J gene is TRBJ1-2, the V gene TRBV14, with 10 positions matching TRBD1. The CDR3 is 13 amino acids. Germline-derived CDR1 and CDR2 are SGHDN and FVKESK. In DNA form, the CDR3 reads TGTGCCAGTACGACAGGGGGCGGCTATGCCTACACCTTC. Translation: CASTTGGGYAYTF.

The CDR3 spells CAIRFGQYSNQPQHF. For the CDR3, the DNA is TGTGCCATCAGATTCGGACAGTATAGCAATCAGCCCCAGCATTTT. The rearrangement uses TRBV6-6 and TRBJ1-5; tentative D call: TRBD1 (6 bases). The V and J ends lost 10 bases and 0 bases respectively, with 16 bases between them. The V gene's germline CDR1 is MNHNY and CDR2 SVGAGI (reference sequence). The CDR3 loop spans 15 amino acids.

This clonotype was picked up a small number of times. The chain carries TRBV11-2 and TRBJ2-7, with D perhaps matching TRBD2 (5 bases). CDR1 and CDR2 (germline): SGHAT, FQNNGV. Between the trimmed V and J ends, which lost 0 bases and 3 bases, there was a span of 12 bases. This CDR3 is 15 amino acids long. CDR3 bases: TGTGCCAGCAGCTTAGATTGGGCTAGCAGCTACGAGCAGTACTTC. Translated, it gives CASSLDWASSYEQYF. The entire variable domain, with the rest obtained from reference TRBV11-2 and TRBJ2-7, is as follows: EAGVAQSPRYKIIEKRQSVAFWCNPISGHATLYWYQQILGQGPKLLIQFQNNGVVDDSQLPKDRFSAERLKGVDSTLKIQPAKLEDSAVYLCASSLDWASSYEQYFGPGTRLTVT.

In its sample, this clonotype was seen many times. This sequence joins TRBV10-2 and TRBJ1-2, with D possibly TRBD1 on 6 matching bases. CDR3 length equals 12 residues. V dropped 4 bases and J dropped 8 bases, with 11 bases sitting between them. Germline loops: CDR1 WSHSY, CDR2 SAAADI. Here the CDR3 DNA reads TGCGCCAGCAGTGGTGTCAGGGGAGGCTACACCTTC. Its translation is CASSGVRGGYTF.